Below, one TCR beta chain is given with its context. These data come from a study of blood T cell repertoires in COVID-19. This CDR3 comprises 14 residues. The germline V and J ends were trimmed by 7 bases and 0 bases, with 12 bases remaining between them. Germline V gene data show CDR1 as MNHEY and CDR2 as SVGAGI. TCRdb keeps only in-frame clones here, not all; method: immunoSEQ multiplex PCR. The profile shows 250,000 to 300,000 clones, just over 90% of them singletons. The TCR sequence derives from a woman in her twenties or thirties with COVID-19, enrolled during active disease. Sequenced input: peripheral blood. The rearrangement uses TRBV6-5 and TRBJ1-1, with no clear D. CDR3 in DNA: TGTGCCAGCACTGGCAGTCCCTTGAACACTGAAGCTTTCTTT. This codes for CASTGSPLNTEAFF.